This T cell receptor beta chain is from a study of T cell clonality in common variable immunodeficiency. Reduced serum IgG, IgA and/or IgM plus specific antibody deficiency defined CVID. Whole-study results and caveats: Reportedly, TCR beta sequences from common variable immunodeficiency showed fewer deletions and N-nucleotide insertions. Shared TCRbeta clones were fewer between CVID subjects than controls.

From germline, CDR1 is SGHRS and CDR2 YFSETQ. The germline V and J ends were trimmed by 5 bases and 2 bases, with 11 bases remaining between them. This CDR3 is 14 amino acids long. This clone was counted at least ten times. The antigen remains unidentified. The read comes to an end 3 residues before the CDR3 does, leaving the germline J gene to fill in the end. Assay used: immunoSEQ multiplex PCR; TCRdb lists only in-frame clones, some missing. The counts give approximately 17,000 clones, none of them seen only once; more than 14% is held by the top ten. The specimen sequenced was peripheral blood mononuclear cells. This clonotype was obtained from a human donor with common variable immunodeficiency. The V gene is TRBV5-1, the J gene TRBJ2-1, with TRBD1 as a possible D gene (6 bases). CDR3 residues: CASSHRDPYNEQFF. Partial CDR3 DNA: TGCGCCAGCAGTCACAGGGACCCCTACAATGAG.